This passage covers 21 T cell receptor beta chains from one sample sequenced in a study of cytomegalovirus exposure and HLA in healthy donors. Sequenced by immunoSEQ multiplex PCR; TCRdb stores in-frame clones only, minus some. The top ten clones hold about a tenth of a sample with about 160,000 clones, approximately 81% of them seen once. Sequencing was performed on PBMCs. The source of these receptors is a man aged 30 to 45 in good health and CMV-seropositive.

This sequence joins TRBV29-1 and TRBJ1-1, with D possibly TRBD1 on 6 matching bases. The CDR3 length is 14 residues. Germline V gene data show CDR1 as SQVTM and CDR2 as ANQGSEA. CDR3 bases: TGCACCTCCACCTCCAGGGGCGGGGGCACTGAAGCTTTCTTT. Translating it yields CTSTSRGGGTEAFF.

The chain recombines TRBV7-2 with TRBJ2-5; D perhaps matches TRBD1 (6 bases). Germline V CDR1 and CDR2: SGHTA, FQGNSA. This CDR3 is 13 amino acids long. Trimming cost V 5 bases and J 3 bases, with 10 bases left between them. DNA for the CDR3: TGTGCCAGCAGCCCGGGACAAAAAGAGACCCAGTACTTC. Amino acid sequence: CASSPGQKETQYF.

V usage is TRBV30 and J usage is TRBJ1-2; D is perhaps TRBD1 (5 bases). The CDR3 contains 11 residues. The ends were cut back, 4 bases at V and 8 bases at J, with 11 bases in the middle. Germline V gives CDR1 GTSNPN, CDR2 SVGIG (reference sequence). The CDR3 nucleotides are TGTGCCTGGAATCACGGGGGGGGCTACACCTTC. Translation gives CAWNHGGGYTF.

The CDR3 DNA follows: TGTGCCAGCAGCGGGGAGGCAGGGAACACTGAAGCTTTCTTT. Its protein product is CASSGEAGNTEAFF. The gene calls are TRBV9 and TRBJ1-1; D gene uncertain. The CDR3 covers 14 residues. Trimming removed 3 bases from V and 1 base from J, with 10 bases in between. The germline V gene encodes CDR1 SGDLS and CDR2 YYNGEE.

The genes are TRBV9 and TRBJ2-7; the match to TRBD1 covers 9 bases. The CDR3 has 14 amino acids. Germline V gives CDR1 SGDLS, CDR2 YYNGEE. V shed 0 bases, J shed 6 bases, and the junction held 4 bases outside the gene matches. The CDR3 loop is CASSVAQGAAEQYF. For the CDR3, the DNA is TGTGCCAGCAGCGTAGCACAGGGGGCGGCCGAGCAGTACTTC.

The chain carries TRBV10-1 and TRBJ1-2; TRBD1 is a possible D gene (5 bases). The CDR3 covers 13 residues. Deletions cut 4 bases from V and 5 bases from J, with 11 bases between. Germline CDR1 WNHNN, CDR2 SYGVQD (reference sequence). The CDR3 nucleotides read TGCGCCAGCAGTGTTGGCAGGGCTTATGGCTACACCTTC. As protein: CASSVGRAYGYTF.

The J gene is TRBJ2-7, the V gene TRBV7-2, with TRBD2 identical over 7 bases. Germline-derived CDR1 and CDR2 are SGHTA and FQGNSA. The J segment lost 4 bases and the V segment lost 5 bases, leaving 5 bases of the junction unmatched. This CDR3 contains 13 residues. The CDR3 nucleotides are TGTGCCAGCAGCCTGGACGGGGGGTACGAGCAGTACTTC. This translates into CASSLDGGYEQYF.

This clone was picked up one time. The rearrangement joins TRBV9 to TRBJ2-7, with TRBD1 matching 10 bases. The ends lost 0 bases at V and 4 bases at J; junction bases unmatched: 16. Germline V gene data show CDR1 as SGDLS and CDR2 as YYNGEE. This CDR3 is built from 19 residues. The CDR3 spells CASSVGVVVRGQGIYEQYF. CDR3 nucleotide sequence: TGTGCCAGCAGCGTAGGAGTCGTTGTGAGGGGACAGGGGATTTACGAGCAGTACTTC.

The sample holds many counts of this clone. The chain recombines TRBV19 with TRBJ2-1; 8 positions agree with TRBD2. Germline V gene sequence: CDR1 LNHDA, CDR2 SQIVND (reference sequence). The length of the CDR3 is 15 residues. The trim removed 1 base at V and 9 bases at J, leaving 8 bases unmatched. CDR3 in amino acids: CASSIVGSGAGEQFF. The CDR3 nucleotides read TGTGCCAGTAGTATAGTAGGTAGCGGGGCGGGTGAGCAGTTCTTC.

The chain couples TRBV5-6 to TRBJ2-5, with TRBD1 matching 7 bases. The CDR3 has 15 residues. The V gene's germline CDR1 is SGHDT and CDR2 YYEEEE. Unmatched junction bases numbered 7, after V lost 0 bases and J lost 5 bases. The chain's CDR3 is CASSLGDSLGETQYF. CDR3 sequence (DNA): TGTGCCAGCAGCTTGGGGGACAGTTTGGGGGAGACCCAGTACTTC. Full variable domain (outside the CDR3, taken from reference TRBV5-6 and TRBJ2-5): DAGVTQSPTHLIKTRGQQVTLRCSPKSGHDTVSWYQQALGQGPQFIFQYYEEEERQRGNFPDRFSGHQFPNYSSELNVNALLLGDSALYLCASSLGDSLGETQYFGPGTRLLVL.

This clone was counted a few times. The CDR3 region has the DNA TGTGCCAGCAGAGGACAGGGCAATAGCAATCAGCCCCAGCATTTT. Translating it yields CASRGQGNSNQPQHF. The chain carries TRBV2 and TRBJ1-5; 8 bases are shared with TRBD1. This CDR3 is 15 amino acids long. Germline CDR1 is SNHLY and CDR2 is FYNNEI. The trim removed 6 bases at V and 0 bases at J, leaving 4 bases unmatched. The full variable domain, completed using reference TRBV2 and TRBJ1-5, is EPEVTQTPSHQVTQMGQEVILRCVPISNHLYFYWYRQILGQKVEFLVSFYNNEISEKSEIFDDQFSVERPDGSNFTLKIRSTKLEDSAMYFCASRGQGNSNQPQHFGDGTRLSIL.

Turning to this clone: The same CDR3 also results from other DNA sequences found in this sample. V usage is TRBV11-2 and J usage is TRBJ2-7; TRBD1 aligns across 9 bases. V was clipped by 5 bases and J by 4 bases; unmatched bases: 6. CDR1 and CDR2 (germline): SGHAT, FQNNGV. The length of the CDR3 is 14 residues. The CDR3 is CASSPGTGSYEQYF. The CDR3 bases are TGTGCCAGCAGCCCCGGGACAGGGTCTTACGAGCAGTACTTC.

Regarding this clone: At one end, the junction sequence differs from germline, possibly due to a read error. The chain employs TRBV6-1 and TRBJ1-5; 10 bases match TRBD1. Germline loops: CDR1 MNHNS, CDR2 SASEGT. This CDR3 is 14 amino acids long. This CDR3 reads CATSTDRGRQPQHF. The CDR3 DNA is TGTGCCACCAGTACCGACAGGGGGCGTCAGCCCCAGCATTTT.

The gene calls are TRBV6-1 and TRBJ1-5; tentatively, D is TRBD1 (5 bases). The germline CDR1 and CDR2 sequences are MNHNS and SASEGT. The CDR3 runs to 14 residues. Trimming pared 7 bases from V and 12 bases from J, leaving 22 bases between. As DNA, the CDR3 is TGTGCCAGCACTCAAAGGGGAGGGAATGAGCTCCAGCATTTT. Translation gives CASTQRGGNELQHF.

The V call is TRBV10-3, the J call TRBJ1-2; D remains ambiguous. Germline V gene data show CDR1 as ENHRY and CDR2 as SYGVKD. Trimming cost V 6 bases and J 5 bases, with 13 bases left between them. The CDR3 sequence is 13 residues long. CDR3 amino acids: CAISTDRGYGYTF. The CDR3 DNA sequence: TGTGCCATCAGCACCGACCGAGGTTATGGCTACACCTTC.

J is TRBJ2-5 and V is TRBV11-2; D is unresolved. The CDR3 sequence is 13 residues long. Germline lookup yields CDR1 SGHAT and CDR2 FQNNGV. Trimming removed 5 bases at V and 5 bases at J, with 12 bases between. The CDR3 bases are TGTGCCAGCAGCCCAGAACTCAGGGAGACCCAGTACTTC. Translated, it gives CASSPELRETQYF.

V is TRBV4-2 and J is TRBJ2-1, with D hard to call. Germline assignment: CDR1 LGHNA and CDR2 YNFKEQ. The CDR3 is 16 amino acids. The V gene lost 3 bases and the J gene lost 0 bases, with 12 bases spanning the gap. The CDR3 bases are TGTGCCAGCAGCCAGCATCAGCCAGGCTCCTACAATGAGCAGTTCTTC. Its protein is CASSQHQPGSYNEQFF.

V is TRBV7-8 and J is TRBJ2-7, with TRBD1 identical over 11 bases. The trim removed 3 bases at V and 3 bases at J, leaving 4 bases unmatched. This CDR3 is built from 15 residues. Per germline, CDR1 SGHVS and CDR2 FQNEAQ. CDR3 sequence reads: CASSFRDRGGYEQYF. DNA for the CDR3: TGTGCCAGCAGCTTCCGGGACAGGGGGGGCTACGAGCAGTACTTC.

In DNA form, the CDR3 reads TGTGCCAGCAGCCAGAAACTAGCGGGAGGCACAGATACGCAGTATTTT. This encodes CASSQKLAGGTDTQYF. This chain links TRBV4-2 with TRBJ2-3; the match to TRBD2 covers 11 bases. Germline V CDR1 and CDR2: LGHNA, YNFKEQ. The V segment lost 3 bases and the J segment 1 base; nucleotides outside the gene matches: 3. The CDR3 covers 16 residues.

The V and J genes are TRBV6-5 and TRBJ2-7; 7 bases map to TRBD1. CDR1 and CDR2 (germline): MNHEY, SVGAGI. V lost 4 bases and J lost 3; bases outside the gene matches: 3. CDR3 length equals 13 residues. This CDR3 reads CASSSTGVYEQYF. CDR3 nucleotide sequence: TGTGCCAGCAGTTCCACAGGGGTCTACGAGCAGTACTTC.

The chain recombines TRBV28 with TRBJ1-1; no reliable D call. The CDR3 sequence is 16 residues long. CDR1 is MDHEN, CDR2 SYDVKM, per germline. The ends were cut back, 2 bases at V and 5 bases at J, with 18 bases in the middle. This CDR3 reads CASSLNTEGPGTEAFF. The CDR3 coding sequence is TGTGCCAGCAGTTTAAATACGGAGGGCCCGGGAACTGAAGCTTTCTTT.